There are a few counts of the clone carrying this TCR beta chain. The record originates from a study of post-analysis software for immune sequencing data. The library was made from cDNA and included unique molecular identifiers. TCRdb processed the PCR reads anew with MiXCR; each CDR3 protein has one entry. The repertoire consists of hundreds of thousands of distinct CDR3 sequences, with roughly 58% occurring once and the leading ten covering approximately 4.5%. The sequenced sample consisted of blood. The TCR sequence derives from a girl aged 5-17 years with multiple sclerosis.

The CDR3 nucleotides read TGTGCCAGCAGTTTATGGCGGACTGGGGAAGAGACCCAGTACTTC. Amino acids: CASSLWRTGEETQYF. The chain carries TRBV12-3 or TRBV12-4 and TRBJ2-5, with a possible D match to TRBD2 (5 bases). The V gene lost 2 bases and the J gene lost 3 bases, with 13 bases spanning the gap. The CDR3 is made up of 15 amino acids.